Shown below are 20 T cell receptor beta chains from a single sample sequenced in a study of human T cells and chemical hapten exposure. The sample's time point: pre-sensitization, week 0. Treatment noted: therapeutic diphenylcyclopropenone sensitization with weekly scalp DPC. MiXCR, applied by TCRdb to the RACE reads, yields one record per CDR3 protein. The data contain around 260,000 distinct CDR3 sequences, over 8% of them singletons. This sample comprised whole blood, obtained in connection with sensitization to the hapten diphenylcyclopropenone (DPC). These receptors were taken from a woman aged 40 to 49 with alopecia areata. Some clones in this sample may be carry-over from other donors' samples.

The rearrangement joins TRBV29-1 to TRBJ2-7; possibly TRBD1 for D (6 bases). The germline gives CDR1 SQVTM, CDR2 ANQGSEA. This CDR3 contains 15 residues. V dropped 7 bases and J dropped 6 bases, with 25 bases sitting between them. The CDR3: CSATHLDRSVLEQYF. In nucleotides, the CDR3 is TGCAGCGCTACCCACCTGGACAGATCGGTGCTCGAGCAGTACTTC.

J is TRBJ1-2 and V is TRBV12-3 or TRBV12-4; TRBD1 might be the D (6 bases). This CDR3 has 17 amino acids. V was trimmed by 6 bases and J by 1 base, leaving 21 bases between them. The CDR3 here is CASSLGGRNANNYGYTF. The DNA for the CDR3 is TGTGCCAGCAGCCTAGGGGGTAGGAACGCCAATAACTATGGCTACACCTTC.

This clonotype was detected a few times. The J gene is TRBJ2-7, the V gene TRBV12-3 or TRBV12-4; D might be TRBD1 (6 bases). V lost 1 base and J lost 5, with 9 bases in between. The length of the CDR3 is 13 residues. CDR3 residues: CASSLGRGNEQYF. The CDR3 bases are TGTGCCAGCAGTTTAGGCAGGGGCAACGAGCAGTACTTC.

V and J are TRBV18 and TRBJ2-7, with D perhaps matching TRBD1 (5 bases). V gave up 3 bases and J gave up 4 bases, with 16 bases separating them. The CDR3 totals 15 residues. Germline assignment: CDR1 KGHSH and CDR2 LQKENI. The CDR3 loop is CASSPRQVGPYEQYF. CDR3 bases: TGTGCCAGCTCACCCCGGCAGGTGGGGCCTTACGAGCAGTACTTC.

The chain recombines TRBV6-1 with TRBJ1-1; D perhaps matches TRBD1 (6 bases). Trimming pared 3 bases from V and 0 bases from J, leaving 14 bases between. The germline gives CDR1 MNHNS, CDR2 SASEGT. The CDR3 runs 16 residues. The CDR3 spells CASSDGTGTLNTEAFF. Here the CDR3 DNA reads TGTGCCAGCAGTGATGGAACAGGGACCTTGAACACTGAAGCTTTCTTT.

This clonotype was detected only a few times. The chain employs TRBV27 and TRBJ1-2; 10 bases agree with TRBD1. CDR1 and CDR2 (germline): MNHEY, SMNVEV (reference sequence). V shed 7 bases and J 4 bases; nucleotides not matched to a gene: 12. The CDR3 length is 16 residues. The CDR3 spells CASTRSGTGALYGYTF. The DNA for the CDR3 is TGTGCCAGCACTCGTAGTGGGACAGGGGCCCTCTATGGCTACACCTTC.

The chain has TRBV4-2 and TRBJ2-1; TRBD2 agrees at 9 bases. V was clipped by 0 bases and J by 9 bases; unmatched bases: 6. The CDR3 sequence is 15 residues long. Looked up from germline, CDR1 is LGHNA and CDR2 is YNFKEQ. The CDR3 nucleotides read TGTGCCAGCAGCCAAGATATTAGCGGGAGAGGTGAGCAGTTCTTC. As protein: CASSQDISGRGEQFF.

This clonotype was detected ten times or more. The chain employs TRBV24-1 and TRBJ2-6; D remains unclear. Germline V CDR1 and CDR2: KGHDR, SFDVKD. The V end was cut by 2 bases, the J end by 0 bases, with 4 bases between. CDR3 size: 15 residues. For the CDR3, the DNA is TGTGCCACCAGTGATTCGGGCTCTGGGGCCAACGTCCTGACTTTC. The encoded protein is CATSDSGSGANVLTF.

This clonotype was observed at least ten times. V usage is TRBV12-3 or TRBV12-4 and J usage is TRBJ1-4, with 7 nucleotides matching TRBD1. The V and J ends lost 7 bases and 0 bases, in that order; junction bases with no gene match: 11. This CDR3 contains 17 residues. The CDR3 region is CASKSSGTAATNEKLFF. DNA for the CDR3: TGTGCCAGCAAATCTTCCGGGACAGCTGCAACTAATGAAAAACTGTTTTTT.

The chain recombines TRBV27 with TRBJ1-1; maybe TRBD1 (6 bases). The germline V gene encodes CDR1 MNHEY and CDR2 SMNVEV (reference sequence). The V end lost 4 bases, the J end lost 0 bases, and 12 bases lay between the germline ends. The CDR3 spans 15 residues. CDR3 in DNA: TGTGCCAGCAGTTCAGGGGAGGGAATGAACACTGAAGCTTTCTTT. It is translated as CASSSGEGMNTEAFF.

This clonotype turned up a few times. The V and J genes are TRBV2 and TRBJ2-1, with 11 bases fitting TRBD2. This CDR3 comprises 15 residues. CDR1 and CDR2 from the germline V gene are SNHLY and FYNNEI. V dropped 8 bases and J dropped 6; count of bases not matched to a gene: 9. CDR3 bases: TGTGCCAGCTGCCCTAGCGGGAGGCTCGGCAATGAGCAGTTCTTC. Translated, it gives CASCPSGRLGNEQFF.

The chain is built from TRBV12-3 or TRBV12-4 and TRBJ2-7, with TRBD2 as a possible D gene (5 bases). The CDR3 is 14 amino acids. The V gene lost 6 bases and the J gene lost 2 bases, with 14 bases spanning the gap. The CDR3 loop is CASSPASGAYEQYF. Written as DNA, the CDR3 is TGTGCCAGCAGCCCCGCCAGCGGAGCCTACGAGCAGTACTTC.

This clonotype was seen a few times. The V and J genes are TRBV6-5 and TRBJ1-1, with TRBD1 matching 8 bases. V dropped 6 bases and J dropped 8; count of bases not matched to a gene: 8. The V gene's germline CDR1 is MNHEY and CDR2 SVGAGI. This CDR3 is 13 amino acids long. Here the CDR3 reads CASSPPRTGEAFF. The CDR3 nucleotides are TGTGCCAGCAGCCCTCCCCGGACAGGGGAAGCTTTCTTT.

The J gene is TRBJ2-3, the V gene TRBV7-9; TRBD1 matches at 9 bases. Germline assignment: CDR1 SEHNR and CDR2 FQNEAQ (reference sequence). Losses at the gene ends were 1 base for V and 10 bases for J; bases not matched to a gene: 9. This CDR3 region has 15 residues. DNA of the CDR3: TGTGCCAGCAGCTTAGGCGGGACAGGGCTAGGGGCGCAGTATTTT. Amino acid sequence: CASSLGGTGLGAQYF.

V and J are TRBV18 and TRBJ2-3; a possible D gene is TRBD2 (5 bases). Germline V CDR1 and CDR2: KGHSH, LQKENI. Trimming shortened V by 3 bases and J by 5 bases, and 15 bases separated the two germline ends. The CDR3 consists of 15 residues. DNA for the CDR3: TGTGCCAGCTCACCGGGCGCATCGGCGGGAGATACGCAGTATTTT. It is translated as CASSPGASAGDTQYF.

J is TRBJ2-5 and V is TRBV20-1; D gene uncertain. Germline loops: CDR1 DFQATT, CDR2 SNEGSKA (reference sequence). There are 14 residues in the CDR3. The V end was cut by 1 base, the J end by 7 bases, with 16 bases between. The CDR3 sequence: CSARGGIIGSTQYF. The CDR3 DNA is TGCAGTGCTAGAGGTGGCATCATTGGGTCGACCCAGTACTTC.

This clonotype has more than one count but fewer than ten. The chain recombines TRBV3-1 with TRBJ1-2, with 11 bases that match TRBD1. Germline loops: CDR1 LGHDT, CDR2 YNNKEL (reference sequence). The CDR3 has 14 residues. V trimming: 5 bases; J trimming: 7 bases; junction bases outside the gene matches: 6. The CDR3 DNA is TGTGCCAGCAGCGGAAGGACAGGGGGCTCTGGCTACACCTTC. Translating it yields CASSGRTGGSGYTF.

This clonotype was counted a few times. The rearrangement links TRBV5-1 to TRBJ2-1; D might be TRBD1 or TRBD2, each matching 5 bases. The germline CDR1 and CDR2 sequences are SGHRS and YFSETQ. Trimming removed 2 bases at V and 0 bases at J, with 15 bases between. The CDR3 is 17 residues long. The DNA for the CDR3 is TGCGCCAGCAGCTTTGCCCCGGGACGGGCCTCCTACAATGAGCAGTTCTTC. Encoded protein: CASSFAPGRASYNEQFF.

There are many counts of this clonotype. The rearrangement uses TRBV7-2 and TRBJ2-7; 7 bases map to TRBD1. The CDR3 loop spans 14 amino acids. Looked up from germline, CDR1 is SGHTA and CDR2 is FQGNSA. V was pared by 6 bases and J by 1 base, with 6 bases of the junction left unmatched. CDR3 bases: TGTGCCAGCAGGTACCGGGACAGTTCCTACGAGCAGTACTTC. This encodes CASRYRDSSYEQYF.

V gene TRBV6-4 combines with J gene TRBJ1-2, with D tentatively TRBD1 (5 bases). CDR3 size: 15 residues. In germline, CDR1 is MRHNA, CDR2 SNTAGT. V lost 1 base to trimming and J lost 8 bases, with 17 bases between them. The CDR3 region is CASSDYSSARDGYTF. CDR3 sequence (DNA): TGTGCCAGCAGTGACTATTCATCCGCCAGGGACGGCTACACCTTC.